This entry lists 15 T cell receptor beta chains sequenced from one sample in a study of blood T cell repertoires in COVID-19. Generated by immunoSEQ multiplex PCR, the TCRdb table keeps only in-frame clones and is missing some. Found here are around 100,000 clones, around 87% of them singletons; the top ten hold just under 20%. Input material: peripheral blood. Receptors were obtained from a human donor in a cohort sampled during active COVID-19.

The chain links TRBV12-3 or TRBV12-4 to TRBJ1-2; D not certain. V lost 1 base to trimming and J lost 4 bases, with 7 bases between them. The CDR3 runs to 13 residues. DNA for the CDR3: TGTGCCAGCAGTTTAGATGAGAGCTATGGCTACACCTTC. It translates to CASSLDESYGYTF.

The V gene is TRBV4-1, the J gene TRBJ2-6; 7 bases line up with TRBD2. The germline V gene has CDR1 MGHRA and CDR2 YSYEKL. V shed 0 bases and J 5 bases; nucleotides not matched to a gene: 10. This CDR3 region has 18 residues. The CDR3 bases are TGCGCCAGCAGCCAAGAGGGAGGGACTCGGGGGTGGGCCAACGTCCTGACTTTC. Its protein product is CASSQEGGTRGWANVLTF.

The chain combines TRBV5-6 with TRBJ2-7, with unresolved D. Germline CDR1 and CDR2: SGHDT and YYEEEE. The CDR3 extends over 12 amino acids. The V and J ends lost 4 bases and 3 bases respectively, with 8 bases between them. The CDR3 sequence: CASSKISYEQYF. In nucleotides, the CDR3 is TGTGCCAGCAGCAAAATCAGCTACGAGCAGTACTTC.

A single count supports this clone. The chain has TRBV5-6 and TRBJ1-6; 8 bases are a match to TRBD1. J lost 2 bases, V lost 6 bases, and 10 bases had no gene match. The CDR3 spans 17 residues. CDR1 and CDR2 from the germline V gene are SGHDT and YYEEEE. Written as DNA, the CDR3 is TGTGCCAGCACCGAATGGACAGGGACTACCTATAATTCACCCCTCCACTTT. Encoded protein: CASTEWTGTTYNSPLHF.

The CDR3 DNA reads as TGTGCCAGCAGCTTCAGGGGCAATGAGCAGTTCTTC. Amino acid sequence: CASSFRGNEQFF. The chain uses TRBV11-2 and TRBJ2-1, with a possible D match to TRBD1 (6 bases). The CDR3 spans 12 residues. CDR1 SGHAT and CDR2 FQNNGV come from the germline V gene. V lost 3 bases, J lost 6 bases, and 6 bases lay in between.

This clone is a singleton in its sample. The CDR3 loop is CASSVEAGGPTGELFF. CDR3 bases: TGTGCCAGCAGCGTAGAAGCGGGAGGGCCTACCGGGGAGCTGTTTTTT. The J gene is TRBJ2-2, the V gene TRBV9; TRBD2 aligns across 10 bases. The CDR3 spans 16 residues. J lost 5 bases, V lost 0 bases, and 4 bases had no gene match. Germline assignment: CDR1 SGDLS and CDR2 YYNGEE.

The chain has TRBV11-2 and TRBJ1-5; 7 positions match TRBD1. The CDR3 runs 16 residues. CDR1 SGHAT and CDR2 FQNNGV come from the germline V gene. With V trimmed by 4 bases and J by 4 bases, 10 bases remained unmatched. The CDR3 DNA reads TGTGCCAGCAGCTCCCAAGGGGGCGGTGGGAATCAGCCCCAGCATTTT. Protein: CASSSQGGGGNQPQHF.

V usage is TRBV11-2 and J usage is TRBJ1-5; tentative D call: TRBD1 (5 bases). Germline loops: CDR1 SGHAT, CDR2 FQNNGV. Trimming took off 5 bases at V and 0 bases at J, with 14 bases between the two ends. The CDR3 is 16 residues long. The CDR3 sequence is CASSQGLSYSNQPQHF. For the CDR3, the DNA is TGTGCCAGCAGCCAGGGACTTTCTTATAGCAATCAGCCCCAGCATTTT.

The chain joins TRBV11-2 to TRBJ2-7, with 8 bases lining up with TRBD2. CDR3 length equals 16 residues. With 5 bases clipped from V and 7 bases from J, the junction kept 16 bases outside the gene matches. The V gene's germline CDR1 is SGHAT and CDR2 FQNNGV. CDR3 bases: TGTGCCAGCAGCCCAAATAGCGGGGAAGCGAGTGGGGAGCAGTACTTC. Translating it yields CASSPNSGEASGEQYF.

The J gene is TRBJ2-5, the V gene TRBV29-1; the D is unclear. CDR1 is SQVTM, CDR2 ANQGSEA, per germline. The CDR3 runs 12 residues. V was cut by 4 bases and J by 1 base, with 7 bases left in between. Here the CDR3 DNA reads TGCAGCGTTGTGTCGAGCCAAGAGACCCAGTACTTC. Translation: CSVVSSQETQYF. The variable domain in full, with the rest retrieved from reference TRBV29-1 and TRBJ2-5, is SAVISQKPSRDICQRGTSLTIQCQVDSQVTMMFWYRQQPGQSLTLIATANQGSEATYESGFVIDKFPISRPNLTFSTLTVSNMSPEDSSIYLCSVVSSQETQYFGPGTRLLVL.

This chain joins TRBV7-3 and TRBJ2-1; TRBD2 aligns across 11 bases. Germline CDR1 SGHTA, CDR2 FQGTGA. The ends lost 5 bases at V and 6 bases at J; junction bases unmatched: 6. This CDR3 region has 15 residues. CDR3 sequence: CASSPTSGSSNEQFF. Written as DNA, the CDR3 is TGTGCCAGCAGCCCCACTAGCGGGAGCTCCAATGAGCAGTTCTTC.

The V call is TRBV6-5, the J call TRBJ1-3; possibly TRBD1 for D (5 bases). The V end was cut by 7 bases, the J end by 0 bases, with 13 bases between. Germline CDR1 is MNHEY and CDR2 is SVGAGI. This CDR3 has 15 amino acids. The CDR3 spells CASTYRKSSGNTIYF. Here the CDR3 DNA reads TGTGCCAGCACCTACAGGAAGAGCTCTGGAAACACCATATATTTT.

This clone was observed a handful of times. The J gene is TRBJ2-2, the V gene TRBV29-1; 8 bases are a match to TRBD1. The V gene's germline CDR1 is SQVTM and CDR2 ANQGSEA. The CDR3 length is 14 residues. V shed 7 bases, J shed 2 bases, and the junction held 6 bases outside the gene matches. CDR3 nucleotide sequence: TGCAGCGGGAAAGACAGGGGCAACACCGGGGAGCTGTTTTTT. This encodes CSGKDRGNTGELFF.

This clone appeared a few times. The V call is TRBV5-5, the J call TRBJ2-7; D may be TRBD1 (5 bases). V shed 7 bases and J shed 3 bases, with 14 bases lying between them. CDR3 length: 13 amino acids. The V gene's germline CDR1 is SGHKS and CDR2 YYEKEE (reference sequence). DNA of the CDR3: TGTGCCAGCCAGGGTCTCGTGGGCTACGAGCAGTACTTC. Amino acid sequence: CASQGLVGYEQYF.

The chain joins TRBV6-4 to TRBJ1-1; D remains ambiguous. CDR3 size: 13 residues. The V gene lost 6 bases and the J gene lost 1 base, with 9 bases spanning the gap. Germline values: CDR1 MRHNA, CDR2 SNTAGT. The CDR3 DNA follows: TGTGCCAGCAGGCAGACAACGAACACTGAAGCTTTCTTT. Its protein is CASRQTTNTEAFF.